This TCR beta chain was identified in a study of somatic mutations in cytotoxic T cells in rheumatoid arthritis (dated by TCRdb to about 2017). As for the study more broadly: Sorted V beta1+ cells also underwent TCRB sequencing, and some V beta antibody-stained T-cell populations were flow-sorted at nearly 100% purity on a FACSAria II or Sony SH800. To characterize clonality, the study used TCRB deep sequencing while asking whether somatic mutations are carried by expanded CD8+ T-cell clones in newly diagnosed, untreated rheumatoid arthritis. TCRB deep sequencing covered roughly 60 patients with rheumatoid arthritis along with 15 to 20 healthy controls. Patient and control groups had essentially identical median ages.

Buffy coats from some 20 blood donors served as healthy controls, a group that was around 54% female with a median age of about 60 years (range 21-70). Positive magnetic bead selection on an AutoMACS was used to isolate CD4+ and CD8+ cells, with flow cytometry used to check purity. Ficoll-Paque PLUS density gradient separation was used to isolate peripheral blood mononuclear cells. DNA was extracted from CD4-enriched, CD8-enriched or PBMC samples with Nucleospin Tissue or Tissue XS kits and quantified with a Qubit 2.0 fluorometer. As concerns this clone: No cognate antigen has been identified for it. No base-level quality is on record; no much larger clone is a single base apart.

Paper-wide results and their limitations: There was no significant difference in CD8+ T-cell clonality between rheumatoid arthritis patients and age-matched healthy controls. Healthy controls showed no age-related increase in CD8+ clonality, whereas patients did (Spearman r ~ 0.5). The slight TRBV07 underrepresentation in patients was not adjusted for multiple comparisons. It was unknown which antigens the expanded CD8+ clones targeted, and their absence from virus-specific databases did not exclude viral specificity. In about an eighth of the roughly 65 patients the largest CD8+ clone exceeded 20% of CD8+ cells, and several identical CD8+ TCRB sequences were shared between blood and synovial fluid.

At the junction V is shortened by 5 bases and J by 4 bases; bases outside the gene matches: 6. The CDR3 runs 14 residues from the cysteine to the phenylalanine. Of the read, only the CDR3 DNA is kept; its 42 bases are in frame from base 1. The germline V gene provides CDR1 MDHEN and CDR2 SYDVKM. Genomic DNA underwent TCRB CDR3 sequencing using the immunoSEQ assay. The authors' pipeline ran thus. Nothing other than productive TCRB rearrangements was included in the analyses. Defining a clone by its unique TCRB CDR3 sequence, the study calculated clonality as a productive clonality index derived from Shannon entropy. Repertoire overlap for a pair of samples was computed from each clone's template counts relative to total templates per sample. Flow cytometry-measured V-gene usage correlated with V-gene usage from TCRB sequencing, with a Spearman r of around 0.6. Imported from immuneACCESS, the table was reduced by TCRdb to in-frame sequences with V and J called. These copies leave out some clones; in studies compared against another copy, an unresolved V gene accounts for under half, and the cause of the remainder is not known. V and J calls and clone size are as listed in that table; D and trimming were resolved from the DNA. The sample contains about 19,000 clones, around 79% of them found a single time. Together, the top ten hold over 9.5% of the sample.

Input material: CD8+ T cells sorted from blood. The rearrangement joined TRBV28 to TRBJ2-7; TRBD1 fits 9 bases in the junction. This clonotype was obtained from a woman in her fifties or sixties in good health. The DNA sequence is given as TGTGCCAGCAGTCCCACAGGGGGCCAATACGAGCAGTACTTC. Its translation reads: CASSPTGGQYEQYF.